This T cell receptor (beta chain) was sequenced in a study of T cell responses to AZD1222 COVID-19 vaccine. Regarding the study as a whole: Nearly half of the spike-specific TCRs reportedly recognize variant regions that carry no mutations.

Turning to this clone: The target antigen is unknown.

CDR3 size: 20 residues. Assay used: immunoSEQ multiplex PCR; TCRdb lists only in-frame clones, some missing. Among some 120,000 clones listed, 93% were seen once. The chain links TRBV21-1 to TRBJ1-2. TRBV21-1 is annotated as a pseudogene. The sequencing used peripheral blood, collected on day 0 of AZD1222 vaccination. The receptor comes from an adult in good health. CDR3 bases: TGTGCCAGCAGCAACGTACGCCCCCCCGGGAGGCGTTGGCGGAACTATGGCTACACCTTC. It translates to CASSNVRPPGRRWRNYGYTF.